This T cell receptor beta chain derives from a study of blood T cell repertoires in COVID-19. The wider study: Whether acute or convalescent, the COVID-19 samples came from the United States, Italy and Spain. PBMCs, B-cell-depleted T cells, or T cells provided the cDNA or gDNA that made up the material.

Per the authors' pipeline: Amplification with reference gene primers provided the estimates of nucleated cell counts. TCRdb's table, derived via immunoSEQ multiplex PCR, lists solely in-frame clones and lacks some. V and J calls and clone size come straight from that table; D and trimming were deduced from the DNA. The table records some 130,000 clones, roughly 84% of them present only once. The CDR3 spans 14 residues. Germline V lookup: CDR1 MNHNS, CDR2 SASEGT. Losses at the gene ends were 3 bases for V and 10 bases for J; bases not matched to a gene: 6. The source is an elderly woman with acute or convalescent COVID-19. The rearrangement joins TRBV6-1 to TRBJ1-6; 7 bases line up with TRBD1. The sequenced material came from peripheral blood. The chain's CDR3 is CASSDRQGESPLHF. The CDR3 DNA follows: TGTGCCAGCAGTGACAGACAGGGAGAGTCACCCCTCCACTTT.